A single sample is the source of the 24 T cell receptor beta chains below, sequenced in a study of regulatory T cells in long-lasting Graves disease. To make TCR beta libraries, researchers used iRepertoire HTBI primers and Arm-PCR of CDR3 regions. TCRdb used MiXCR to reprocess the multiplex PCR reads, holding one entry per CDR3 protein. The sample records about 620,000 distinct CDR3 sequences, 16% being singletons. Time point in this sample: newly diagnosed GD, antithyroid drugs for less than 3 months. The TCR library used RNA extracted from PBMCs. The data also belong to a second study, concerning T cells in Graves' hyperthyroidism and ophthalmopathy.

Specimen: peripheral blood mononuclear cells (PBMCs), collected at new diagnosis, from a patient treated with antithyroid drugs. Receptor source: a woman aged 25 to 39 with Graves disease.

This chain joins TRBV3-1 and TRBJ1-3, with D perhaps matching TRBD1 (6 bases). V was pared by 7 bases and J by 3 bases, with 19 bases between. This CDR3 region has 16 residues. The germline V gene has CDR1 LGHDT and CDR2 YNNKEL (reference sequence). As DNA, the CDR3 is TGTGCCAGCACCATGATCGGGGGGCAAGGTGGAAACACCATATATTTT. Amino acid sequence: CASTMIGGQGGNTIYF.

This clonotype was seen many times. The chain has TRBV14 and TRBJ1-1, with a weak D call TRBD1 (5 bases). The CDR3 is 15 residues long. Germline CDR1 reads SGHDN; CDR2 reads FVKESK. V lost 0 bases to trimming and J lost 5 bases, with 13 bases between them. DNA for the CDR3: TGTGCCAGCAGCCAAGAGTGGGGGGTCTCGACTGAAGCTTTCTTT. It translates to CASSQEWGVSTEAFF. The full variable domain, in which reference TRBV14 and TRBJ1-1 provide the parts outside the CDR3, is EAGVTQFPSHSVIEKGQTVTLRCDPISGHDNLYWYRRVMGKEIKFLLHFVKESKQDESGMPNNRFLAERTGGTYSTLKVQPAELEDSGVYFCASSQEWGVSTEAFFGQGTRLTVV.

This clonotype has just a few counts. The J gene is TRBJ2-7, the V gene TRBV28; no clear D gene. V was cut by 8 bases and J by 2 bases, with 19 bases left in between. Germline V gene data show CDR1 as MDHEN and CDR2 as SYDVKM. The CDR3 spans 15 residues. The CDR3 spells CASGKAGSGAYEQYF. As DNA, the CDR3 is TGTGCCAGCGGAAAGGCCGGTAGTGGGGCCTACGAGCAGTACTTC. Looking up the rest from reference TRBV28 and TRBJ2-7 gives the full variable domain: DVKVTQSSRYLVKRTGEKVFLECVQDMDHENMFWYRQDPGLGLRLIYFSYDVKMKEKGDIPEGYSVSREKKERFSLILESASTNQTSMYLCASGKAGSGAYEQYFGPGTRLTVT.

This clonotype was seen repeatedly, ten times or more. The chain combines TRBV10-2 with TRBJ1-5; possibly TRBD1 for D (6 bases). Between the trimmed V and J ends, which lost 5 bases and 6 bases, there was a span of 17 bases. The length of the CDR3 is 15 residues. Germline V CDR1 and CDR2: WSHSY, SAAADI. The CDR3 loop is CASSRSQGLSQPQHF. The CDR3 nucleotides read TGCGCCAGCAGTCGATCACAGGGATTGAGTCAGCCCCAGCATTTT.

This clonotype occurred many times. This chain links TRBV12-3 or TRBV12-4 with TRBJ2-1; tentative D call: TRBD2 (6 bases). Trimming took 6 bases from V and 4 from J, leaving 16 bases between them. This CDR3 is built from 15 residues. CDR3 nucleotide sequence: TGTGCCAGCAGGAAAGGGACTCATGAATACAATGAGCAGTTCTTC. It specifies CASRKGTHEYNEQFF.

This clonotype was detected many times. The rearrangement links TRBV20-1 to TRBJ1-5; TRBD1 matches 9 bases. There are 16 residues in the CDR3. J was trimmed by 6 bases and V by 2 bases; bases with no gene match: 11. Per the germline V gene, CDR1 is DFQATT and CDR2 is SNEGSKA (reference sequence). The CDR3 DNA reads as TGCAGTGCTAGATTTCCCGGGACAGGGATTCGTCAGCCCCAGCATTTT. Amino acid sequence: CSARFPGTGIRQPQHF.

In this sample, this clonotype turned up many times. The V and J genes are TRBV28 and TRBJ2-7, with TRBD2 matching 10 bases. The CDR3 has 15 residues. J lost 7 bases, V lost 4 bases, and 10 bases had no gene match. CDR1 MDHEN and CDR2 SYDVKM come from the germline V gene. The CDR3 DNA reads as TGTGCCAGCAGTTCCCCAGCGGGAGGGCCGCGGGAGCAGTACTTC. This gives the protein CASSSPAGGPREQYF.

As for this clonotype: A much more abundant neighbour one base away suggests this may be a read error. V gene TRBV18 combines with J gene TRBJ1-2; no definite D call. Trimming removed 4 bases from V and 6 bases from J, with 12 bases in between. Germline V lookup: CDR1 KGHSH, CDR2 LQKENI. CDR3 length equals 13 residues. This CDR3 is CASSRPAGNGYTF. Here the CDR3 DNA reads TGTGCCAGCTCACGACCAGCGGGGAATGGCTACACCTTC.

The sample holds many counts of this clonotype. The chain employs TRBV29-1 and TRBJ1-5; a possible D gene is TRBD1 (6 bases). The V gene's germline CDR1 is SQVTM and CDR2 ANQGSEA. Trimming removed 6 bases at V and 2 bases at J, with 11 bases between. The CDR3 totals 13 residues. The CDR3 DNA reads TGCAGCGTAGTACCAGGGGGCAATCAGCCCCAGCATTTT. Translating gives CSVVPGGNQPQHF.

This clonotype was seen a few times. V and J are TRBV14 and TRBJ1-4; tentative D call: TRBD1 (6 bases). Germline V CDR1 and CDR2: SGHDN, FVKESK. The ends were cut back, 4 bases at V and 6 bases at J, with 12 bases in the middle. The CDR3 is made up of 14 amino acids. The CDR3 nucleotides are TGTGCCAGCAGCCGCCCAGGGGAGTATGAAAAACTGTTTTTT. It yields the protein CASSRPGEYEKLFF. Drawing the rest from reference TRBV14 and TRBJ1-4, the complete variable domain is EAGVTQFPSHSVIEKGQTVTLRCDPISGHDNLYWYRRVMGKEIKFLLHFVKESKQDESGMPNNRFLAERTGGTYSTLKVQPAELEDSGVYFCASSRPGEYEKLFFGSGTQLSVL.

Only a few counts were recorded for this clonotype. The gene calls are TRBV20-1 and TRBJ2-3; 7 nucleotides agree with TRBD2. Per germline, CDR1 DFQATT and CDR2 SNEGSKA (reference sequence). Trimming cost V 6 bases and J 1 base; bases outside gene matches: 10. The CDR3 length is 15 residues. The CDR3, as DNA: TGCAGTGCATTGCGCGGGAGAACGGGCACAGATACGCAGTATTTT. Translating gives CSALRGRTGTDTQYF.

Concerning this clonotype itself: It may be a read error: a sequence one base away is much more abundant. The CDR3 coding sequence is TGTGCCAGCAGTCACGGTCTACAAAACACTGAAGCTTTCTTT. Its protein is CASSHGLQNTEAFF. The chain is built from TRBV12-3 or TRBV12-4 and TRBJ1-1; no firm D call. V shed 5 bases and J shed 2 bases, with 12 bases lying between them. The CDR3 covers 14 residues.

The rearrangement links TRBV3-1 to TRBJ2-1; D unclear. CDR1 LGHDT and CDR2 YNNKEL come from the germline V gene (reference sequence). V lost 1 base to trimming and J lost 9 bases, with 10 bases between them. CDR3 length: 13 amino acids. The CDR3 DNA is TGTGCCAGCAGCCAAGGCCTCATGGGTGAGCAGTTCTTC. Residues: CASSQGLMGEQFF.

There are many counts of this clonotype. The gene calls are TRBV10-3 and TRBJ2-1; unclear D gene. Trimming took 0 bases from V and 7 from J, leaving 13 bases between them. Germline CDR1 reads ENHRY; CDR2 reads SYGVKD. There are 15 residues in the CDR3. DNA for the CDR3: TGTGCCATCAGTGAGTCGTCTGTAGGTAGGAATGAGCAGTTCTTC. Translating it yields CAISESSVGRNEQFF.

This clonotype was counted ten times or more. The J gene is TRBJ2-7, the V gene TRBV6-1; 13 positions agree with TRBD2. Per germline, CDR1 MNHNS and CDR2 SASEGT. CDR3 size: 15 residues. Unmatched junction bases numbered 5, after V lost 5 bases and J lost 4 bases. The CDR3 coding sequence is TGTGCCAGCAGTCTCATGGGACTAGCGGGATACGAGCAGTACTTC. This gives the protein CASSLMGLAGYEQYF.

The chain links TRBV7-9 to TRBJ2-3; D is perhaps TRBD1 (6 bases). CDR1 SEHNR and CDR2 FQNEAQ come from the germline V gene (reference sequence). Trimming took off 11 bases at V and 2 bases at J, with 14 bases between the two ends. The CDR3 loop spans 13 amino acids. Here the CDR3 DNA reads TGTGCCGCTGGTAAGGGACACACAGATACGCAGTATTTT. Protein: CAAGKGHTDTQYF.

This chain links TRBV7-2 with TRBJ2-1; perhaps TRBD2 as D (6 bases). Germline lookup yields CDR1 SGHTA and CDR2 FQGNSA. CDR3 length equals 14 residues. Trimming took off 6 bases at V and 10 bases at J, with 19 bases between the two ends. CDR3 region: CASRDLASTQEQFF. The CDR3 coding sequence is TGTGCCAGCAGGGACCTAGCGAGCACACAGGAGCAGTTCTTC.

This clonotype was observed a handful of times. This chain connects TRBV10-3 to TRBJ2-3, with D perhaps TRBD2 (7 bases). CDR1 and CDR2 from the germline V gene are ENHRY and SYGVKD. The CDR3 has 14 residues. The V and J ends lost 4 bases and 1 base respectively, with 9 bases between them. In nucleotides, the CDR3 is TGTGCCATCAGTGTCGGGGGGCGCACAGATACGCAGTATTTT. It translates to CAISVGGRTDTQYF.

V usage is TRBV7-9 and J usage is TRBJ1-2, with D perhaps matching TRBD1 (6 bases). Germline V gene data show CDR1 as SEHNR and CDR2 as FQNEAQ (reference sequence). V shed 1 base and J shed 8 bases, with 14 bases lying between them. CDR3 length: 14 residues. This CDR3 reads CASSLDSGANGYTF. The CDR3 DNA sequence: TGTGCCAGCAGCTTAGATTCAGGGGCTAACGGCTACACCTTC.

The rearrangement links TRBV3-1 to TRBJ2-7, with D unclear. The J call could be wrong; TRBJ2-1 is a better fit for the DNA end. The germline V gene has CDR1 LGHDT and CDR2 YNNKEL (reference sequence). This CDR3 is 16 amino acids long. CDR3 region: CASSSPPFLEPYEQFF. The CDR3 DNA reads as TGTGCCAGCAGCTCCCCTCCCTTCCTGGAACCCTACGAGCAGTTCTTC.

The V gene is TRBV3-1, the J gene TRBJ1-2; 8 bases line up with TRBD1. The CDR3 length is 14 residues. V shed 3 bases and J 12 bases; nucleotides not matched to a gene: 12. Germline V gene data show CDR1 as LGHDT and CDR2 as YNNKEL (reference sequence). The CDR3 protein is CASSQRQGLRGDTF. Written as DNA, the CDR3 is TGTGCCAGCAGCCAGCGACAGGGGCTTCGAGGGGACACCTTC.

This clonotype appeared a few times. The V gene is TRBV24-1, the J gene TRBJ1-2, with D unresolved. Germline lookup yields CDR1 KGHDR and CDR2 SFDVKD. CDR3 length: 14 residues. V lost 1 base and J 2 bases, leaving 7 bases between the germline ends. CDR3 in amino acids: CATSDFSLNYGYTF. The CDR3 nucleotides are TGTGCCACCAGTGATTTTAGCCTCAACTATGGCTACACCTTC.

This clonotype was detected ten times or more. This chain connects TRBV10-3 to TRBJ1-1, with D possibly being TRBD1 (6 bases). In germline, CDR1 is ENHRY, CDR2 SYGVKD. This CDR3 comprises 13 residues. Trimming removed 6 bases from V and 6 bases from J, with 14 bases in between. The CDR3 is CAIRTQGTAEAFF. The CDR3 nucleotides are TGTGCCATCAGAACCCAGGGGACCGCTGAAGCTTTCTTT.

In its sample, this clonotype was seen many times. The V gene is TRBV6-1, the J gene TRBJ1-2, with 9 bases aligning to TRBD1. From germline, CDR1 is MNHNS and CDR2 SASEGT. This CDR3 spans 11 amino acids. J gave up 6 bases and V 10 bases, and 3 bases lay outside the gene matches. The CDR3, as DNA: TGTGCCATCCGGGACAGGGATGGCTACACCTTC. Its protein product is CAIRDRDGYTF.